This T cell receptor (beta chain) was found in a study of cytomegalovirus exposure and HLA in healthy donors. On the study more broadly: An early release of data contained 75 million to 90 million unique TCRs, which came from HLA-typed donors.

Study-level results: An analysis done earlier found most TCR beta V segments productive about 87% or about 30% of the time. In a later analysis, V- and J-gene trimming of beta chains associated with a DCLRE1C missense variant, replicated independently. A later analysis reportedly identified an Asian-associated ancestry cluster as carrying fewer N-insertions than the roughly 600-donor mean.

With V trimmed by 4 bases and J by 1 base, 3 bases remained unmatched. The CDR3 is 16 residues long. In germline, CDR1 is PRHDT, CDR2 FYEKMQ (reference sequence). Concerning this clone itself: The target antigen is unknown.

Primers included in the PCR were 60 Vbeta and 13 Jbeta primers. The table came from immunoSEQ multiplex PCR; TCRdb's copy has only in-frame clones and leaves some out. The profile shows roughly 58,000 clones, 80% of them singletons. The chain recombines TRBV13 with TRBJ2-1, with TRBD2 identical over 11 bases. This TCR derives from a woman in her 40s in good health and CMV-seronegative. The source material was PBMCs. As DNA, the CDR3 is TGTGCCAGCAGCTCCGGGACTAGCGGTTCCTACAATGAGCAGTTCTTC. Translated, it gives CASSSGTSGSYNEQFF.